The rows below give T cell receptor beta chains drawn from one sample of a study of blood T cell repertoires in COVID-19. The protocol was immunoSEQ multiplex PCR, while the TCRdb copy is restricted to in-frame clones and leaves out a portion. The data contain about 200,000 clones, more than 75% of them singletons. The source material was peripheral blood. All receptors derive from a man aged 55-75 years with acute or convalescent COVID-19. Each CDR3 is given with its conserved first and last residue. The D gene is left open where the match is weak. Expanded clones are given a class, and other clones once, few, many or no size at all.

abundance	v_gene	d_gene	j_gene	CDR3nt	CDR3aa
.	TRBV5-4	TRBD2	TRBJ2-3	TGTGCCAGCAGCGGGGGACTAGTCACAGATACGCAGTATTTT	CASSGGLVTDTQYF
few	TRBV18	.	TRBJ1-6	TGTGCCAGCTCCTCGGGGAGACAAAATTCACCCCTCCACTTT	CASSSGRQNSPLHF
.	TRBV7-6	.	TRBJ2-7	TGTGCCAGCAGCTTTTCGACTGCGGACGAGCAGTACTTC	CASSFSTADEQYF
once	TRBV28	.	TRBJ2-7	TGTGCCAGCAGCGACAGCATCGAGCAGTACTTC	CASSDSIEQYF
.	TRBV6-2/TRBV6-3	TRBD2	TRBJ2-3	TGTGCCAGCAGCGAGCCCCCGGGACTAGGGTCCACAGATACGCAGTATTTT	CASSEPPGLGSTDTQYF
.	TRBV4-3	.	TRBJ1-1	TGCGCCAGCAGCCAAGCTCCCAACGAGGACACTGAAGCTTTCTTT	CASSQAPNEDTEAFF
.	TRBV19	.	TRBJ1-2	TGTGCCAGTAGTCCAGACAGGATGGACTATGGCTACACCTTC	CASSPDRMDYGYTF
.	TRBV6-1	TRBD1	TRBJ2-1	TGTGCCAGCAGTGAACAGGGGGCAGTCGATGAGCAGTTCTTC	CASSEQGAVDEQFF
.	TRBV14	TRBD1	TRBJ2-1	TGTGCCAGCAGCCAAGAGTGGTTGACCGGGACAGGGGACAATGAGCAGTTCTTC	CASSQEWLTGTGDNEQFF
.	TRBV13	.	TRBJ2-6	TGTGCCAGCAGCGCCTTCGGCTCTGGGGCCAACGTCCTGACTTTC	CASSAFGSGANVLTF
.	TRBV27	TRBD2	TRBJ2-7	TGTGCCAGCAGTCGACTAGCGGGGGCCTACGAGCAGTACTTC	CASSRLAGAYEQYF
.	TRBV28	TRBD2	TRBJ2-5	TGTGCCAGCAGGGCGGGAGCCAGAGAGACCCAGTACTTC	CASRAGARETQYF
.	TRBV25-1	.	TRBJ1-3	TGTGCCAGCCGGGACATCGACTCTGGAAACACCATATATTTT	CASRDIDSGNTIYF
.	TRBV9	TRBD2	TRBJ2-3	TGTGCCAGCAGCAAAGCACTAGCGGGGGGGCCGGGAAGCACAGATACGCAGTATTTT	CASSKALAGGPGSTDTQYF
.	TRBV18	.	TRBJ1-1	TGTGCCAGCTCACATACTCTTAACCGAGCTGAAGCTTTCTTT	CASSHTLNRAEAFF
.	TRBV15	.	TRBJ1-1	TGTGCCACCAGCAGAGATCTGGGGGGCACTGAAGCTTTCTTT	CATSRDLGGTEAFF
.	TRBV5-4	.	TRBJ2-7	TGTGCCAGCAGCTTGGACGGTCCGAGCCTCTACGAGCAGTACTTC	CASSLDGPSLYEQYF
.	TRBV7-6	.	TRBJ2-5	TGTGCCAGCAGCCCGATCGCGGCGGGGAACCCCAGGGAGACCCAGTACTTC	CASSPIAAGNPRETQYF
.	TRBV6-4	.	TRBJ2-2	TGTGCCAGCAGTGTGGTCAGGGACACCGGGGAGCTGTTTTTT	CASSVVRDTGELFF
.	TRBV7-2	.	TRBJ1-5	TGTGCCAGCAGCTTACGGCAGGGTACCAATCAGCCCCAGCATTTT	CASSLRQGTNQPQHF
.	TRBV11-2	TRBD1	TRBJ1-1	TGTGCCAGCAGCTCACAGGGGAGGAACACTGAAGCTTTCTTT	CASSSQGRNTEAFF
once	TRBV3-1/TRBV3-2	.	TRBJ1-1	TGTGCCAGCAGCAGGACAGACACTGAAGCTTTCTTT	CASSRTDTEAFF
many	TRBV18	.	TRBJ2-1	TGTGCCAGCTCACCACCGTCGGCAGGGCCCAATGAGCAGTTCTTC	CASSPPSAGPNEQFF
.	TRBV5-8	TRBD1	TRBJ2-5	TGTGCCAGCAGCTTGTGGGACAGGGAGGACAGGCAAGAGACCCAGTACTTC	CASSLWDREDRQETQYF
.	TRBV30	TRBD2	TRBJ2-1	TGTGCCTGGAGTGTACACGGGGGGGCGTACAATGAGCAGTTCTTC	CAWSVHGGAYNEQFF
few	TRBV5-1	TRBD1	TRBJ2-2	TGCGCCAGCAGCGGGGGACAGGGGCGAAACACCGGGGAGCTGTTTTTT	CASSGGQGRNTGELFF
few	TRBV2	.	TRBJ2-2	TGTGCCAGCAAGATCGGGGGTGTGAACACCGGGGAGCTGTTTTTT	CASKIGGVNTGELFF
once	TRBV5-6	.	TRBJ2-3	TGTGCCAGCAGCTTGGGCCAGGGTATTCCAGATACGCAGTATTTT	CASSLGQGIPDTQYF
.	TRBV5-3	TRBD1	TRBJ1-1	TGTGCCAGAAGCTCCCCCGCTCCGGACAGGGACACTGAAGCTTTCTTT	CARSSPAPDRDTEAFF
.	TRBV2	.	TRBJ1-5	TGTGCCAGCGCCAGGGAGGGCAATCAGCCCCAGCATTTT	CASAREGNQPQHF
.	TRBV10-1	TRBD1	TRBJ2-3	TGCGCCAGCAGCGGGACAGGGCGAACGCAGTATTTT	CASSGTGRTQYF
.	TRBV7-9	.	TRBJ2-2	TGTGCCAGCGGATTGGGCCTTACCGGGGAGCTGTTTTTT	CASGLGLTGELFF
.	TRBV7-9	TRBD1	TRBJ2-7	TGTGCCAGCAGCTTATTTGCAGGGGGCCACGAGCAGTACTTC	CASSLFAGGHEQYF
.	TRBV27	TRBD1	TRBJ2-7	TGTGCCAGCAGTAGATACAGGGGACAAACCTACGAGCAGTACTTC	CASSRYRGQTYEQYF
.	TRBV6-1	TRBD2	TRBJ2-5	TGTGCCAGCAGTGCGCGAAGCGGGGCTGGGGGGGAGACCCAGTACTTC	CASSARSGAGGETQYF
.	TRBV29-1	TRBD2	TRBJ2-5	TGCAGCGTTGAGGCGTGGAGCGGGGGGGTGGAGACCCAGTACTTC	CSVEAWSGGVETQYF
.	TRBV6-1	TRBD1	TRBJ2-3	TGTGCCAGCAGTGAATGGGACAGGGTCGGGGTGCAGTATTTT	CASSEWDRVGVQYF
.	TRBV28	TRBD2	TRBJ2-3	TGTGCCAGCAGCTATAAACGGGTCCCTCCCCTAGCGGGGGGGTCCACAGATACGCAGTATTTT	CASSYKRVPPLAGGSTDTQYF
.	TRBV10-2	TRBD1	TRBJ2-7	TGCGCCAGCAGCTCGGAAAGGGGGCGCAACGAGCAGTACTTC	CASSSERGRNEQYF
.	TRBV9	TRBD1	TRBJ2-3	TGTGCCAGCAGCGCGATTCCAACAGGGGGAAATACGCAGTATTTT	CASSAIPTGGNTQYF
.	TRBV13	.	TRBJ1-2	TGTGCCAGCAGCTTAGAAGGGGGAAGCTATGGCTACACCTTC	CASSLEGGSYGYTF
once	TRBV3-1/TRBV3-2	TRBD2	TRBJ2-5	TGTGCCAGCAGCCAAGGGGGCCCCCGAGCGGGGTCTCAGTACTTC	CASSQGGPRAGSQYF
once	TRBV4-1	.	TRBJ1-5	TGCGCCAGCAGCCAAGAACCCGCCGGGTTGGGGGCAAGCAATCAGCCCCAGCATTTT	CASSQEPAGLGASNQPQHF
.	TRBV2	.	TRBJ2-5	TGTGCCAGCAGGACTGGAGAGACCCAGTACTTC	CASRTGETQYF
.	TRBV5-1	.	TRBJ2-3	TGCGCCAGCAGCCACCCCAGGGTAGGCGCAGATACGCAGTATTTT	CASSHPRVGADTQYF
.	TRBV4-1	TRBD2	TRBJ2-7	TGCGCCAGCAGCCAACACGAGATAAGGACTAGCGGGACCTACGAGCAGTACTTC	CASSQHEIRTSGTYEQYF
.	TRBV3-1/TRBV3-2	.	TRBJ1-2	TGTGCCAGCAGCCCCCGTCGAGAGCTAGGCTATGGCTACACCTTC	CASSPRRELGYGYTF
.	TRBV7-3	.	TRBJ2-3	TGTGCCAGCAGCCAGGGCCGCAGGGGCACAGATACGCAGTATTTT	CASSQGRRGTDTQYF
.	TRBV20-1	TRBD1	TRBJ1-5	TGCAGTGCCAGTCTAGGACAGGGGGTCCAGCCCCAGCATTTT	CSASLGQGVQPQHF
few	TRBV6-1	.	TRBJ1-2	TGTGCCAGCAGTGATCAGGGCTCCTTAAACTATGGCTACACCTTC	CASSDQGSLNYGYTF
.	TRBV27	.	TRBJ2-7	TGTGCCAGCAGTCCGCGACGGACGGACATCTACGAGCAGTACTTC	CASSPRRTDIYEQYF
.	TRBV11-2	.	TRBJ1-5	TGTGCCAGCAGAGGACTGGGGATCAATCAGCCCCAGCATTTT	CASRGLGINQPQHF
.	TRBV6-5	.	TRBJ2-7	TGTGCCAGCAGCCCACCGGGACTTTACGAGCAGTACTTC	CASSPPGLYEQYF
.	TRBV25-1	TRBD1	TRBJ2-7	TGTGCCAGCAGTGGCCGGGACAGGGACACCTACGAGCAGTACTTC	CASSGRDRDTYEQYF
.	TRBV18	TRBD1	TRBJ1-1	TGTGCCAGCTCACAAGGGACAGGGGTAGAGACTGAAGCTTTCTTT	CASSQGTGVETEAFF
.	TRBV19	TRBD1	TRBJ1-2	TGTGCCAGTAGTTCCCGACAGGGGGCTAACTATGGCTACACCTTC	CASSSRQGANYGYTF